A selection of T cell receptor beta chains follows, all from one sample in a study of blood T cell repertoires in COVID-19. Sequencing used immunoSEQ multiplex PCR; TCRdb keeps in-frame clones, though not all of them. The sample contains about 300,000 clones, roughly nine tenths of which appear only once. Sequencing was carried out using peripheral blood. The receptor set was obtained from a woman aged 30 to 39 with COVID-19, enrolled during active disease. The CDR3 runs from the conserved cysteine through the conserved F or W. The order of the fields is clone size, J gene, V gene, D gene, CDR3 length, CDR3 protein, CDR3 DNA. D genes are given only for firm matches. Expanded clones are given a class, and other clones once, few, many or no size at all.

size: NA; J: TRBJ2-3; V: TRBV7-9; D: TRBD2; length: 13; CDR3: CASSLAGGDTQYF; DNA: TGTGCCAGCAGCTTAGCGGGGGGGGATACGCAGTATTTT
size: NA; J: TRBJ2-1; V: TRBV7-9; D: NA; length: 18; CDR3: CASSRKKGTSLSYNEQFF; DNA: TGTGCCAGCAGCCGCAAGAAGGGGACTTCCTTATCCTACAATGAGCAGTTCTTC
size: few; J: TRBJ1-5; V: TRBV6-5; D: TRBD1; length: 13; CDR3: CASRRQGDQPQHF; DNA: TGTGCCAGCAGGAGACAGGGTGATCAGCCCCAGCATTTT
size: NA; J: TRBJ2-3; V: TRBV24-1; D: NA; length: 16; CDR3: CATSEARTATIDTQYF; DNA: TGTGCCACCAGTGAGGCCAGAACAGCTACAATAGATACGCAGTATTTT
size: few; J: TRBJ2-1; V: TRBV14; D: TRBD2; length: 15; CDR3: CASSLGLVLADEQFF; DNA: TGTGCCAGCAGCCTCGGACTAGTTTTAGCCGATGAGCAGTTCTTC
size: NA; J: TRBJ1-5; V: TRBV30; D: NA; length: 13; CDR3: CAWSGGAGQPQHF; DNA: TGTGCCTGGAGTGGGGGAGCGGGACAGCCCCAGCATTTT
size: few; J: TRBJ1-2; V: TRBV6-5; D: NA; length: 13; CDR3: CASSYMGPEGYTF; DNA: TGTGCCAGCAGTTACATGGGGCCAGAGGGCTACACCTTC
size: NA; J: TRBJ2-2; V: TRBV29-1; D: NA; length: 11; CDR3: CSVVIGALLFF; DNA: TGCAGCGTTGTAATAGGAGCGTTGCTGTTTTTT
size: NA; J: TRBJ2-1; V: TRBV13; D: TRBD2; length: 16; CDR3: CASSSRTSRGRDEQFF; DNA: TGTGCCAGCAGCTCTAGGACTAGCCGCGGACGCGATGAGCAGTTCTTC
size: NA; J: TRBJ1-6; V: TRBV5-5; D: TRBD1; length: 16; CDR3: CASSADRVTYNSPLHF; DNA: TGTGCCAGCAGCGCGGACAGGGTGACCTATAATTCACCCCTCCACTTT
size: NA; J: TRBJ2-5; V: TRBV6-5; D: TRBD1; length: 15; CDR3: CASSLGTGNQETQYF; DNA: TGTGCCAGCAGTCTGGGGACAGGGAACCAAGAGACCCAGTACTTC
size: NA; J: TRBJ1-1; V: TRBV25-1; D: NA; length: 14; CDR3: CASSEWQSNTEAFF; DNA: TGTGCCAGCAGTGAGTGGCAATCGAACACTGAAGCTTTCTTT
size: NA; J: TRBJ1-1; V: TRBV7-9; D: NA; length: 14; CDR3: CASRGMTVNTEAFF; DNA: TGTGCCAGCAGGGGGATGACAGTGAACACTGAAGCTTTCTTT
size: NA; J: TRBJ2-1; V: TRBV10-3; D: NA; length: 15; CDR3: CAISESYSLYNEQFF; DNA: TGTGCCATCAGTGAGTCGTATAGCCTATACAATGAGCAGTTCTTC
size: NA; J: TRBJ2-5; V: TRBV14; D: TRBD1; length: 15; CDR3: CASSKTGGPIEAQYF; DNA: TGTGCCAGCAGCAAGACAGGGGGCCCAATTGAGGCCCAGTACTTC
size: NA; J: TRBJ1-1; V: TRBV11-3; D: TRBD1; length: 14; CDR3: CASSSRTGDTEAFF; DNA: TGTGCCAGCAGCTCTAGGACAGGGGACACTGAAGCTTTCTTT
size: NA; J: TRBJ1-1; V: TRBV6-5; D: NA; length: 16; CDR3: CASSYRSRGMNTEAFF; DNA: TGTGCCAGCAGTTACCGTAGTAGGGGGATGAACACTGAAGCTTTCTTT
size: NA; J: TRBJ2-7; V: TRBV7-9; D: TRBD1; length: 14; CDR3: CASSTGQGGNEQYF; DNA: TGTGCCAGCAGCACGGGACAGGGTGGGAACGAGCAGTACTTC
size: once; J: TRBJ2-2; V: TRBV12-3/TRBV12-4; D: TRBD2; length: 12; CDR3: CASSRGAGELFF; DNA: TGTGCCAGCAGCCGGGGGGCCGGGGAGCTGTTTTTT
size: NA; J: TRBJ2-2; V: TRBV15; D: NA; length: 15; CDR3: CATSRGLPNTGELFF; DNA: TGTGCCACCAGCAGAGGACTACCGAACACCGGGGAGCTGTTTTTT
size: NA; J: TRBJ1-5; V: TRBV7-2; D: NA; length: 14; CDR3: CASSLWGGNQPQHF; DNA: TGTGCCAGCAGCTTATGGGGAGGAAATCAGCCCCAGCATTTT
size: NA; J: TRBJ1-3; V: TRBV5-8; D: NA; length: 13; CDR3: CASSLFRGNTIYF; DNA: TGTGCCAGCAGCTTGTTCAGGGGAAACACCATATATTTT
size: NA; J: TRBJ2-5; V: TRBV11-3; D: NA; length: 11; CDR3: CASSSRETQYF; DNA: TGTGCCAGCAGCTCTAGGGAGACCCAGTACTTC
size: NA; J: TRBJ2-1; V: TRBV6-4; D: TRBD1; length: 14; CDR3: CASSDTGDRNEQFF; DNA: TGTGCCAGCAGTGATACCGGGGACAGGAATGAGCAGTTCTTC
size: once; J: TRBJ2-1; V: TRBV6-6; D: TRBD2; length: 16; CDR3: CASSYSTGSRGDEQFF; DNA: TGTGCCAGCAGTTACTCGACCGGTTCGCGGGGGGATGAGCAGTTCTTC
size: NA; J: TRBJ1-1; V: TRBV3-1/TRBV3-2; D: NA; length: 15; CDR3: CASSPWEGGHAEAFF; DNA: TGTGCCAGCAGCCCCTGGGAGGGGGGGCACGCTGAAGCTTTCTTT
size: few; J: TRBJ1-1; V: TRBV7-5; D: NA; length: 16; CDR3: CVRSCRGTEENTEAFF; DNA: TGTGTCAGAAGTTGCCGCGGGACAGAGGAGAACACTGAAGCTTTCTTT
size: once; J: TRBJ1-5; V: TRBV6-2/TRBV6-3; D: TRBD1; length: 17; CDR3: CASSYTDRGISNQPQHF; DNA: TGTGCCAGCAGTTACACGGACAGGGGGATTAGCAATCAGCCCCAGCATTTT
size: once; J: TRBJ1-2; V: TRBV21-1; D: NA; length: 16; CDR3: CASSMSWGRAAYGYTF; DNA: TGTGCCAGCAGCATGTCTTGGGGCCGGGCGGCTTATGGCTACACCTTC
size: NA; J: TRBJ2-2; V: TRBV12-3/TRBV12-4; D: NA; length: 13; CDR3: CASSLASTGELFF; DNA: TGTGCCAGCAGTTTAGCTAGCACCGGGGAGCTGTTTTTT
size: NA; J: TRBJ1-1; V: TRBV11-3; D: NA; length: 13; CDR3: CASSLGENTEAFF; DNA: TGTGCCAGCAGCTTAGGCGAGAACACTGAAGCTTTCTTT
size: NA; J: TRBJ1-2; V: TRBV7-9; D: TRBD1; length: 13; CDR3: CASSTGTGFKDTF; DNA: TGTGCCAGCAGTACCGGGACAGGATTCAAAGACACCTTC
size: NA; J: TRBJ1-3; V: TRBV4-1; D: TRBD1; length: 17; CDR3: CASSRTYTGQGGNTIYF; DNA: TGCGCCAGCAGCCGCACATACACGGGACAGGGAGGGAACACCATATATTTT
size: NA; J: TRBJ2-1; V: TRBV14; D: TRBD2; length: 15; CDR3: CASSLLGGTYNEQFF; DNA: TGTGCCAGCAGCCTCCTGGGGGGGACTTACAATGAGCAGTTCTTC
size: NA; J: TRBJ1-6; V: TRBV27; D: TRBD1; length: 14; CDR3: CASSLRQGRSPLHF; DNA: TGTGCCAGCAGTCTACGACAGGGTCGTTCACCCCTCCACTTT
size: NA; J: TRBJ1-5; V: TRBV28; D: NA; length: 15; CDR3: CASLRPAGSNQPQHF; DNA: TGTGCCAGCCTACGGCCGGCGGGATCTAATCAGCCCCAGCATTTT
size: NA; J: TRBJ1-1; V: TRBV7-8; D: NA; length: 13; CDR3: CASSLGVGLEAFF; DNA: TGTGCCAGCAGCTTAGGTGTGGGCCTTGAAGCTTTCTTT
size: NA; J: TRBJ1-4; V: TRBV18; D: TRBD1; length: 15; CDR3: CASSPPRTGGEKLFF; DNA: TGTGCCAGCTCACCACCGCGGACAGGGGGCGAAAAACTGTTTTTT
size: few; J: TRBJ1-1; V: TRBV5-1; D: NA; length: 12; CDR3: CASSLEGESAFF; DNA: TGCGCCAGCAGCTTGGAGGGGGAATCGGCTTTCTTT
size: NA; J: TRBJ2-5; V: TRBV7-9; D: TRBD2; length: 15; CDR3: CASRLGGRGKETQYF; DNA: TGTGCCAGCCGTTTGGGCGGGAGAGGGAAAGAGACCCAGTACTTC
size: once; J: TRBJ1-6; V: TRBV5-4; D: NA; length: 14; CDR3: CASSSQGYNSPLHF; DNA: TGTGCCAGCAGCTCCCAGGGCTATAATTCACCCCTCCACTTT
size: NA; J: TRBJ1-2; V: TRBV4-1; D: NA; length: 15; CDR3: CASSLGTGTRYGYTF; DNA: TGCGCCAGCAGCCTTGGGACTGGGACTAGGTATGGCTACACCTTC
size: NA; J: TRBJ2-5; V: TRBV16; D: TRBD2; length: 14; CDR3: CASSLLGRGETQYF; DNA: TGTGCCAGCAGCCTCCTAGGGAGGGGAGAGACCCAGTACTTC
size: few; J: TRBJ1-5; V: TRBV18; D: TRBD1; length: 15; CDR3: CASSPGTGGGQPQHF; DNA: TGTGCCAGCTCACCCGGGACAGGGGGAGGTCAGCCCCAGCATTTT
size: few; J: TRBJ1-2; V: TRBV5-4; D: NA; length: 13; CDR3: CASTLGGYYGYTF; DNA: TGTGCCAGCACCCTGGGAGGATACTATGGCTACACCTTC
size: NA; J: TRBJ1-6; V: TRBV6-5; D: NA; length: 16; CDR3: CASSYSDTGFVSPLHF; DNA: TGTGCCAGCAGTTACTCGGACACAGGGTTTGTTTCACCCCTCCACTTT
size: NA; J: TRBJ1-4; V: TRBV6-6; D: NA; length: 16; CDR3: CASSSLQGQMNEKLFF; DNA: TGTGCCAGCAGTTCCCTACAGGGTCAAATGAATGAAAAACTGTTTTTT
size: NA; J: TRBJ2-1; V: TRBV11-3; D: TRBD2; length: 15; CDR3: CASSADGRAYNEQFF; DNA: TGTGCCAGCAGCGCAGACGGGAGGGCCTACAATGAGCAGTTCTTC
size: NA; J: TRBJ1-2; V: TRBV5-5; D: NA; length: 13; CDR3: CASSPDSNYGYTF; DNA: TGTGCCAGCAGCCCGGACAGTAACTATGGCTACACCTTC
size: NA; J: TRBJ2-5; V: TRBV7-6; D: NA; length: 12; CDR3: CASSTQRETQYF; DNA: TGTGCCAGCAGCACCCAACGGGAGACCCAGTACTTC
size: NA; J: TRBJ2-1; V: TRBV11-2; D: NA; length: 11; CDR3: CASNSYNEQFF; DNA: TGTGCCAGCAACTCGTACAATGAGCAGTTCTTC
size: NA; J: TRBJ2-3; V: TRBV9; D: NA; length: 13; CDR3: CASSAGMSDTQYF; DNA: TGTGCCAGCAGCGCGGGTATGTCAGATACGCAGTATTTT
size: NA; J: TRBJ2-6; V: TRBV28; D: NA; length: 16; CDR3: CASSLGRNYGANVLTF; DNA: TGTGCCAGCAGTTTGGGTAGGAACTATGGGGCCAACGTCCTGACTTTC
size: NA; J: TRBJ2-3; V: TRBV10-1; D: NA; length: 14; CDR3: CASSEEGSTDTQYF; DNA: TGCGCCAGCAGTGAGGAGGGCAGCACAGATACGCAGTATTTT